This TCR beta chain emerged from a study of circulating CD8 cells and anti-PD-1 response in melanoma. Each library started from 15 ng of total RNA using the QIAseq Immune Repertoire TCR panel. From the reads, TCRdb called clonotypes with MiXCR, one entry per CDR3 protein. Here the sample spans 2,000 to 2,500 distinct CDR3 sequences, approximately 6.8% being singletons. Sorting of live CD3+CD8+TCRalphabeta+ cells by PD-1 and/or TIGIT gave four subsets. Broader study findings: DNEG was most diverse; TIGIT repertoires were least diverse.

In its sample, this clonotype ranks as medium-sized (0.01 to 0.1%). Its antigen is unidentified. Germline assignment: CDR1 LGHNA and CDR2 YNFKEQ. The ends were cut back, 0 bases at V and 2 bases at J, with 8 bases in the middle. The CDR3 runs to 15 residues. The sample in question was CD8+ T cells from PBMCs, obtained at baseline or after one month of anti-PD-1 therapy (not recorded which). The rearrangement uses TRBV4-2 and TRBJ1-5, with D uncertain. This TCR was sampled from a human donor with melanoma. Here the CDR3 DNA reads TGTGCCAGCAGCCAAGAAAATGCCGGCAATCAGCCCCAGCATTTT. Translated: CASSQENAGNQPQHF.